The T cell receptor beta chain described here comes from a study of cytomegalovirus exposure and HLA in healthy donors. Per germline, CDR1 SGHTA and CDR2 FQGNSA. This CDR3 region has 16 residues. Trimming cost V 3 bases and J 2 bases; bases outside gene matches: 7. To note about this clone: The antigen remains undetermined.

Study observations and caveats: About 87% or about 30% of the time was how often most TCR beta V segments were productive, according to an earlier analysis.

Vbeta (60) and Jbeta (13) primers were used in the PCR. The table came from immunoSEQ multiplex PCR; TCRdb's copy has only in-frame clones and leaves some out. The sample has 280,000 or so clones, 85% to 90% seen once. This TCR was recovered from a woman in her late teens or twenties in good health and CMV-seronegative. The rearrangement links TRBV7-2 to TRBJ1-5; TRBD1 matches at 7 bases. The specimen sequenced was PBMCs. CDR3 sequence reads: CASSFLGQAGNQPQHF. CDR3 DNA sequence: TGTGCCAGCAGCTTTCTCGGACAGGCAGGCAATCAGCCCCAGCATTTT. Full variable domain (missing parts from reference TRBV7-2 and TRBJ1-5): GAGVSQSPSNKVTEKGKDVELRCDPISGHTALYWYRQSLGQGLEFLIYFQGNSAPDKSGLPSDRFSAERTGGSVSTLTIQRTQQEDSAVYLCASSFLGQAGNQPQHFGDGTRLSIL.